This entry describes one T cell receptor beta chain. The target antigen is unknown. CDR1 and CDR2 from the germline V gene are SEHNR and FQNEAQ (reference sequence). This CDR3 has 17 residues. The junction had 7 bases not matched to a gene; V was cut back by 0 bases and J by 5 bases. Specified treatment: roughly ten-day PBMC culture with coronavirus spike peptide pools or control peptides (ViraFEST assay). For ViraFEST, peptide pools expanded antigen-specific T cells, after which the TCRs were sequenced. With around 9.4 ug/ml peptide pools and roughly 9.8 IU/ml IL-2, PBMCs were cultured at some 2 million per well. Cultured CD4+ T-cell DNA underwent Oncomine TCR Beta short-read sequencing. One entry per CDR3 protein results from TCRdb running MiXCR on the PCR reads. The sample has under 8,000 distinct CDR3 sequences; roughly 58% are singletons. This sample is part of a study of vaccination and CD4 T cells after COVID-19. Study-wide context: Cultures that served as controls received a CEFX pool, an HIV-1 Nef pool, or no peptide.

The chain recombines TRBV7-9 with TRBJ1-5; TRBD1 matches at 10 bases. This receptor was obtained from a human donor who had recovered from COVID-19. The source material was CD4+ T cells from blood, cultured in vitro. CDR3 loop: CASSLADRGLTHQPQHF. CDR3 nucleotide sequence: TGTGCCAGCAGCTTAGCCGACAGGGGGCTGACCCATCAGCCCCAGCATTTT. Variable domain in full (rest from reference TRBV7-9 and TRBJ1-5): DTGVSQNPRHKITKRGQNVTFRCDPISEHNRLYWYRQTLGQGPEFLTYFQNEAQLEKSRLLSDRFSAERPKGSFSTLEIQRTEQGDSAMYLCASSLADRGLTHQPQHFGDGTRLSIL.